Given below is one TCR beta chain in context. This sample is drawn from a study of blood T cell repertoires in COVID-19. Turning to the study itself: The study drew acute and convalescent COVID-19 samples from the United States, Italy and Spain. PBMCs, B-cell-depleted T cells, or T cells were the source of the cDNA or gDNA that made up the material.

Researchers sorted participants into cohorts using their self-reported clinical history. Data came from immunoSEQ multiplex PCR; TCRdb stores just in-frame clones and leaves some out. Seen here are under 200,000 clones, roughly 90% observed once, and the top ten hold 6.5% to 9%. The CDR3 contains 15 residues. Germline CDR1 reads MNHEY; CDR2 reads SVGAGI. Trimming pared 0 bases from V and 8 bases from J, leaving 16 bases between. J is TRBJ1-2 and V is TRBV6-5, with D hard to call. The sequence came from a woman under 30 who had recovered from COVID-19. Material for sequencing was PBMCs or T cells enriched from blood (not recorded which). The CDR3 sequence: CASSYSLEGSGGYTF. The DNA of the CDR3 is TGTGCCAGCAGTTACTCCCTTGAGGGTAGTGGCGGCTACACCTTC.